The source of this T cell receptor (beta chain) is a study of T cells after yellow fever vaccination. Per the germline V gene, CDR1 is DFQATT and CDR2 is SNEGSKA (reference sequence). This CDR3 is built from 13 residues. The V gene lost 5 bases and the J gene lost 2 bases, with 11 bases spanning the gap. MiXCR, applied by TCRdb to the 5' RACE reads, yields one record per CDR3 protein. The sample contains some 300,000 distinct CDR3 sequences, about 10% of which appear only once. This clonotype appeared a single time. This TCR came from a man aged 18 to 35 who received the YFV17D yellow fever vaccine. The chain joins TRBV20-1 to TRBJ2-3; D may be TRBD2 (5 bases). The sample in question was CD4+ T cells sorted from PBMCs, obtained 45 days after the yellow fever booster vaccination. This CDR3 reads CSALDDYTDTQYF. In DNA, the CDR3 is TGCAGTGCTTTGGACGACTACACAGATACGCAGTATTTT.